This note documents a single TCR beta chain sequence. Its antigen is as yet unknown. These data originate in a study of T cell responses to AZD1222 COVID-19 vaccine. Findings of the study overall: Across spike, vaccine-associated CD4 TCRs were found, dominant at 160-218 and 743-854. At baseline, just a handful of AZD1222 recipients tested seropositive. Among the donors, most were white British and more were female, and clonal diversity was possibly underestimated. Reports indicate that nearly half of spike-specific TCRs are directed at unmutated variant regions.

Assay used: immunoSEQ multiplex PCR; TCRdb lists only in-frame clones, some missing. Found here are approximately 110,000 clones, more than 85% of them singletons; the top ten hold 0.95% to 1.5%. V shed 1 base, J shed 1 base, and the junction held 6 bases outside the gene matches. The CDR3 consists of 16 residues. CDR1 SGHAT and CDR2 FQNNGV come from the germline V gene. This chain uses TRBV11-2 with TRBJ2-7; TRBD1 matches 8 bases. The sample was peripheral blood, taken on day 0 of AZD1222 vaccination. This clonotype originated in an adult in good health. The DNA for the CDR3 is TGTGCCAGCAGCTTAGCTGTACAGGGGGGATCCTACGAGCAGTACTTC. As protein: CASSLAVQGGSYEQYF.